Listed below are T cell receptor beta chains from one sample, sequenced in a study of blood T cell repertoires in COVID-19. Measured with immunoSEQ multiplex PCR; TCRdb has only the in-frame clones, and not every one. The sample lists some 150,000 clones, roughly 90% seen once, with about 4.2% in the top ten. The material sequenced was peripheral blood. These receptor sequences come from a woman aged 55-70 years with active or convalescent COVID-19. CDR3s include the opening cysteine and the closing phenylalanine or tryptophan. A D gene is named only where the DNA matches it firmly. Clone size, where shown, is once, few, many, or a class for clones that have expanded.

V gene	D gene	clone size	J gene	CDR3 length	CDR3 DNA	CDR3 protein
TRBV6-4	TRBD1	NA	TRBJ1-6	12	TGTGCCAGCAGTCCTACAGGGGGACCCCTCCACTTT	CASSPTGGPLHF
TRBV27	NA	few	TRBJ1-5	14	TGTGCCAGCAGTTTAAGTCAGGGGAATCAGCCCCAGCATTTT	CASSLSQGNQPQHF
TRBV23-1	NA	NA	TRBJ1-5	14	TGCGCCAGCAGTAGTTGGCAGTTTAATCAGCCCCAGCATTTT	CASSSWQFNQPQHF
TRBV6-2/TRBV6-3	NA	NA	TRBJ2-7	14	TGTGCCAGCAGTTACTCGAAGATGGGAGATGAGCAGTACTTC	CASSYSKMGDEQYF
TRBV18	TRBD2	NA	TRBJ2-1	17	TGTGCCAGCTCCGCCGGGACTAGCGGGCGGACCCTCAATGAGCAGTTCTTC	CASSAGTSGRTLNEQFF
TRBV3-1/TRBV3-2	NA	NA	TRBJ1-4	15	TGTGCCAGCAGTCCCCAGGGAGGATTTAGGGAAAAACTGTTTTTT	CASSPQGGFREKLFF
TRBV6-1	TRBD2	NA	TRBJ2-7	15	TGTGCCAGCAGTGAAGCGGGACTAGCAGTCTACGAGCAGTACTTC	CASSEAGLAVYEQYF
TRBV19	NA	NA	TRBJ1-1	14	TGTGCCAGTAGTACCCAATACAGGGACACCGAAGCTTTCTTT	CASSTQYRDTEAFF
TRBV4-3	NA	NA	TRBJ2-7	16	TGCGCCAGCAGCCAAGATAGGGGGGGGAGGTCCTACGAGCAGTACTTC	CASSQDRGGRSYEQYF
TRBV7-2	TRBD1	NA	TRBJ1-3	15	TGTGCCAGCAGCCGGACCGGGACAGGTGGAAACACCATATATTTT	CASSRTGTGGNTIYF
TRBV4-1	NA	once	TRBJ2-7	14	TGCGCCAGCAGCCAAGACGGCAGGGGTGGGGAGCAGTACTTC	CASSQDGRGGEQYF
TRBV12-5	TRBD1	NA	TRBJ2-2	15	TGTGCTAGTGGTCTCCAGACAGGGAGCACCGGGGAGCTGTTTTTT	CASGLQTGSTGELFF
TRBV6-6	TRBD1	NA	TRBJ2-1	18	TGTGCCAGCAGTCGAGTCCCTAACACAGGGGGAAATAACAATGAGCAGTTCTTC	CASSRVPNTGGNNNEQFF
TRBV25-1	NA	NA	TRBJ2-1	14	TGTGCCAGCAGTGGAAGGGGCTCCTACAATGAGCAGTTCTTC	CASSGRGSYNEQFF
TRBV2	NA	NA	TRBJ2-5	14	TGTGCCAGCAGTGAATGGAAGGGGGTAGAGACCCAGTACTTC	CASSEWKGVETQYF
TRBV7-2	NA	NA	TRBJ2-5	15	TGTGCCAGCAGCTTAGCGGTCCAGGGCCAAGAGACCCAGTACTTC	CASSLAVQGQETQYF
TRBV9	NA	NA	TRBJ1-1	15	TGTGCCAGCAGCGAGGAGGAACAGGGGAACACTGAAGCTTTCTTT	CASSEEEQGNTEAFF
TRBV4-3	TRBD2	NA	TRBJ2-3	16	TGCGCCAGCAGCCAACTAGCGGGGAAGCTCACAGATACGCAGTATTTT	CASSQLAGKLTDTQYF
TRBV24-1	NA	NA	TRBJ1-2	14	TGTGCCACCAGTGATGCTACAGGCAACTATGGCTACACCTTC	CATSDATGNYGYTF
TRBV7-8	TRBD2	NA	TRBJ2-5	13	TGTGCCAGCAGCTCCAGACTAGCTGAGACCCAGTACTTC	CASSSRLAETQYF
TRBV6-5	NA	NA	TRBJ1-2	13	TGTGCCAGCAGTTACTCCAGGAACTATGGCTACACCTTC	CASSYSRNYGYTF
TRBV5-1	TRBD2	NA	TRBJ2-3	16	TGCGCCAGCAGCTCCCTGACTAGCGGATACACAGATACGCAGTATTTT	CASSSLTSGYTDTQYF
TRBV2	NA	NA	TRBJ1-3	14	TGTGCCAGCAGTGAGGGGAGGGCTGGAAACACCATATATTTT	CASSEGRAGNTIYF
TRBV6-5	NA	NA	TRBJ1-1	14	TGTGCCAGCACCAAGGACAGCATGAACACTGAAGCTTTCTTT	CASTKDSMNTEAFF
TRBV10-3	NA	NA	TRBJ1-5	12	TGTGCCACCGCGCGGGACAATCAGCCCCAGCATTTT	CATARDNQPQHF
TRBV7-2	TRBD1	NA	TRBJ2-7	15	TGTGCCAGCAGCTTAGGGGGCCAGGGGGCCTACGAGCAGTACTTC	CASSLGGQGAYEQYF
TRBV6-2/TRBV6-3	NA	NA	TRBJ1-1	15	TGTGCCAGCAGTTACTCGAACGGGGGGAACACTGAAGCTTTCTTT	CASSYSNGGNTEAFF
TRBV5-5	TRBD1	NA	TRBJ1-2	16	TGTGCCAGCAGCGAAAAAGGACAGGGCTCGAACTATGGCTACACCTTC	CASSEKGQGSNYGYTF
TRBV7-9	TRBD1	NA	TRBJ2-5	14	TGTGCCAGCAGCTTACGAGGGGGCCCAGAGACCCAGTACTTC	CASSLRGGPETQYF
TRBV6-2/TRBV6-3	NA	NA	TRBJ1-5	14	TGTGCCAGCAGTTACTCGGGAGAAGGACAGCCCCAGCATTTT	CASSYSGEGQPQHF